This T cell receptor (beta chain) was identified in a study of cytomegalovirus exposure and HLA in healthy donors (TCRdb year 2017). Study-level background: According to an earlier analysis of around 600 of the donors, 200 million or so T cells yielded 95 million to 140 million unique TCR beta sequences and approximately 280 Gb of sequence data. Around 300 gigabases of sequencing data and 78 million or so unique TCR sequences were included in an early release covering roughly 600 HLA-typed donors. Of the 300 to 450 genotyped donors, over 80% were placed in the genetic ancestry cluster associated with self-reported Caucasian donors. The study aimed to test whether signatures of past pathogen exposure could be identified by cataloging public T cell receptors. Using immunosequencing, the study profiled T cell repertoires from 550 to 750 subjects and related those repertoires to cytomegalovirus serostatus. In addition to the first cohort of 650 to 750 subjects, a separate validation cohort of over 90 different subjects was used. To predict cytomegalovirus infection status, the study brought together high-throughput TCR immunosequencing, statistical association of individual TCRs with disease status, and machine learning. In a later analysis, previously published TCR beta repertoires from 670 or so donors were re-analyzed and high-resolution HLA genotyping was added so that TCR occurrence patterns could be studied. Rather than using new phenotypic data, the later analysis identified candidate immune exposures from TCR beta sequences and from how often those sequences occurred across donors. In an earlier analysis of roughly 600 of the donors, high-throughput TCR beta sequencing was used to judge whether each TCR beta V gene segment behaved as functional or pseudogenic. Donor age, sex, ethnicity and CMV serostatus were compiled together with the repertoire data. A later genetic analysis used genome-wide SNP genotypes for about 60% of the roughly 700 donors, treating that subset as a discovery cohort. Every repertoire in the discovery cohort had been generated on one and the same sequencing platform. HLA typing included class I and class II loci at four-digit resolution. The number of typed donors differed by locus: roughly 629-640 for A, B, C, DRB1 and DQB1; 522 for DQA1; approximately 610 for DPA1; and around 490 for DPB1. About five DR-DQ haplotypes were handled as single units for association and clustering, since linkage in the cohort was strong. Across some 400 genotyped donors of the cohort, an average of roughly 250,000 unique TCR beta nucleotide sequences per donor were sequenced, and roughly 20% of those sequences were non-productive. The research as a whole found: In an earlier analysis of some 540 of the donors, most TCR beta V segments appeared in productive rearrangements about 87% or about 30% of the time, broadly matching IMGT annotations. According to a later analysis, most CMV-associated TCR beta chains appeared to be HLA-restricted, and the HLA associations seemed to be driven largely by CMV exposure. A later analysis found that HLA-associated TCR beta chains were more clonally expanded and had lower generation probabilities than equally common non-associated chains. The authors suggested that the approach could potentially be generalized to other disease states and immunological phenotypes. Compared with the roughly 720-donor mean, donors in an Asian-associated ancestry cluster had fewer N-insertions in productive TCRs, according to a later genetic analysis. CMV serostatus was the only immune exposure information available for the cohort. Cytomegalovirus status was reported to be diagnosed by the classifier with high specificity and sensitivity in both the original and validation cohorts. Fewer than 20 rarely observed V segments, including chromosome 9 orphons, were excluded from the earlier analysis of a few hundred of the donors because counts were too low. According to a later analysis, parvovirus B19, influenza, CMV and Epstein-Barr virus appeared linked to several top co-occurrence clusters. A group of highly shared sequence variants was considered likely to be a technical artifact of the sequencing pipeline. Correlated functional status among segregating V segments might reflect linkage disequilibrium, but an unknown experimental factor could not be ruled out. A few of the identified cytomegalovirus-associated TCR beta chains were confirmed in vitro to be specific for cytomegalovirus antigens. Most TCR sequences were seen in very few donors, while some public TCRs were found in many individuals. In a later genetic analysis, a missense DCLRE1C variant was associated with V-gene and J-gene trimming of TCR beta chains, and the association was replicated in an independent cohort. The study gave a list of under 200 TCR beta chains associated with cytomegalovirus. Roughly uniform sequencing depth across donors was assumed in presence/absence analyses, although this assumption may not hold. At a false discovery rate of 0.05, a later analysis linked around 15,000 TCR beta sequences to specific HLA alleles. In this cohort, only TCR beta chains were sequenced, and detectable features were limited by the absence of alpha or paired-chain data. Some IMGT-functional V segments, including TRBV6-2 and TRBV6-3, could not be distinguished by the 87-base-pair reads and were therefore excluded. Because some donors lacked HLA typing at each locus, the association tests relied only on the typed subset. When HLA alleles, especially DR and DQ, strongly co-occurred, attributing TCR associations to individual alleles was difficult. In a later analysis, the rate of TCR association differed among HLA loci, with DRB1 alleles having the most associated TCRs and HLA-C alleles having the fewest. A further reported finding was that TCR beta sequences accurately predicted the HLA-A and HLA-B alleles for most subjects in the first cohort.

Turning to this clone: Its antigen is unknown. There are no base qualities to consult, and no much larger clone falls within one base.

From cysteine to phenylalanine, the CDR3 is 16 amino acids long. Solely the CDR3 DNA is kept, with 48 bases framed from the first base. Cut back by 4 bases and 1 base, the V and J ends lie 12 bases apart. CDR1 and CDR2 were assigned from the germline V gene as SGHRS and YFSETQ. The method behind the library was the immunoSEQ multiplex PCR assay. A mixture of 60 forward primers for TCR Vbeta segments and 13 reverse primers for TCR Jbeta segments was used in the multiplex PCR. Amplification of the CDR3 region of rearranged TCR beta genes was performed with a multiplex PCR assay on genomic DNA. On the Illumina HiSeq System, the amplified TCR beta libraries were sequenced as 87-base-pair reads. The original pipeline was this. Across the 600 to 700 repertoires, a later analysis counted tens of millions of unique TCR beta chains, about 10 million of which were shared by at least two donors. Raw reads were error-corrected and collapsed into unique sequences with a nearest-neighbor algorithm that merged closely related sequences to remove PCR and sequencing errors. CDR3 sequences were aligned to IMGT reference sequences to assign V, D and J gene segments. For a sequence to be retained, at least a six-nucleotide match to both a V gene segment and a J gene segment was required. A rearrangement counted as productive if the CDR3 had no stop codons and remained in frame with V and J, and every other rearrangement counted as non-productive. Following IMGT convention, CDR3 was defined as the stretch from the second conserved V-encoded cysteine up to the conserved J-encoded phenylalanine. The earlier analysis of a few hundred of the donors excluded sequences that lacked an unambiguous match to a single V gene segment. In an earlier analysis of 587 of the donors, a V segment was called functional when productive rearrangements were above 56.7%, and segregating when the standard deviation between donors exceeded 5%. A statistical classification framework was developed to diagnose cytomegalovirus status using the catalog of TCR beta chain sequences. A later analysis assigned V and J genes by comparing TCR nucleotide sequences with IMGT/GENE-DB human TR gene sequences. The TCRdist pipeline was used in a later analysis to assign CDR3 sequences and most-parsimonious VDJ recombination scenarios. In a later analysis, each TCR beta chain was defined by its CDR3 amino acid sequence together with its V-gene family, and reads without a unique V-gene family were excluded. A later analysis removed 550 to 700 highly shared, low-generation-probability nucleotide sequences to deal with suspected cross-contamination and a sequencing artifact. In a later analysis, a clonal expansion index for each public chain was calculated from normalized within-repertoire ranks of inferred template counts. Generation probabilities in a later analysis came from a VDJ recombination model fitted to out-of-frame rearrangements, and those results were checked against IGoR. Hypergeometric tests were used in a later analysis to score TCR-TCR, TCR-HLA and TCR-CMV co-occurrence, with a repertoire-size bias correction applied to the TCR pairs. A later analysis estimated false discovery rates by permuting HLA or CMV assignments 20 times. In a later analysis, co-occurring TCRs were grouped using DBSCAN, with TCRdist sequence similarity added in when clustering inside HLA-allele-positive subsets. Co-occurrence clustering excluded repertoires with fewer than 30,000 or more than 120,000 public chains, plus five with anomalous nucleotide sharing. Entries here come from immuneACCESS through TCRdb and include only in-frame sequences with V and J called. Some clones fail to appear in such tables; in the studies checked, an unresolved V gene covers under half of the shortfall, and the cause of the remainder is unknown. V, J and clone size reflect that table, while D and trimming were determined from the DNA. The sample records 160,000 or so clones, 70% of which are singletons. The ten most abundant clones make up 4.7% of the sample.

The cohort consisted of approximately 670 healthy bone marrow donors. Cohort members were all nominally healthy when sampled, although unrecorded immune exposures were likely present. The donor was CMV seropositive and was included in the group of 250 to 350 seropositive cohort members. A peripheral blood sample was collected from each donor, and TCR beta sequencing was performed on peripheral blood mononuclear cells. The Qiagen DNeasy Blood Extraction Kit was used to extract genomic DNA from the blood cell samples. This clonotype originated in a man between 18 and 35 years old in good health and CMV-seropositive. The sequencing sample was made of PBMCs. The receptor chain draws on TRBV5-1 and TRBJ2-6, and perhaps TRBD2 as D gene, on 5 matching bases. The nucleotides are TGCGCCAGCAGCCGCGCGGGCGAGTCTGGGGCCAACGTCCTGACTTTC. This codes for CASSRAGESGANVLTF.